Presented here are 2 T cell receptor beta chains from one specimen sequenced in a study of blood T cell repertoires in COVID-19. Measured with immunoSEQ multiplex PCR; TCRdb has only the in-frame clones, and not every one. The sample records about 98,000 clones, 86% being singletons. Sequenced: peripheral blood. Receptors were obtained from a man aged 45-65 years with acute or convalescent COVID-19.

The chain recombines TRBV3-1 (or the pseudogene TRBV3-2) with TRBJ1-5, with 9 bases aligning to TRBD1. There are 17 residues in the CDR3. Germline loops: CDR1 LGHDT, CDR2 YNNKEL (reference sequence). J lost 2 bases, V lost 2 bases, and 7 bases had no gene match. This chain's CDR3 is CASSQTGTGKGNQPQHF. The CDR3 DNA is TGTGCCAGCAGCCAAACCGGGACAGGGAAGGGCAATCAGCCCCAGCATTTT.

The chain has TRBV19 and TRBJ2-1; 9 bases agree with TRBD1. Per germline, CDR1 LNHDA and CDR2 SQIVND (reference sequence). CDR3 length equals 15 residues. Trimming cost V 4 bases and J 8 bases; bases outside gene matches: 9. The CDR3 DNA follows: TGTGCCAGTAGTACCGGGACAGGGTTAAGGGATGAGCAGTTCTTC. This gives the protein CASSTGTGLRDEQFF.